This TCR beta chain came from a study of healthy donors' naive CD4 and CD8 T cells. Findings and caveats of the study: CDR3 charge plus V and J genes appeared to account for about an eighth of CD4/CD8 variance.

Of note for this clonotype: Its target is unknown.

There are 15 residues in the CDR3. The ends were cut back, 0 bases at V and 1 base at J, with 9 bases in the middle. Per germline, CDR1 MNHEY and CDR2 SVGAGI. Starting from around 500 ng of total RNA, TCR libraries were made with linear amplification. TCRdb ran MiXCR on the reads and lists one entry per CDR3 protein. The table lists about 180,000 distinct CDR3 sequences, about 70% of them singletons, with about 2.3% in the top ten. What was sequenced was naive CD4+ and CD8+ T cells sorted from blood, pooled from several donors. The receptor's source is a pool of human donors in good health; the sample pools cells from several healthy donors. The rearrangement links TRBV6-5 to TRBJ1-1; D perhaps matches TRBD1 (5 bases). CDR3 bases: TGTGCCAGCAGTTACTCCGGGACGGGGAACACTGAAGCTTTCTTT. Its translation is CASSYSGTGNTEAFF.